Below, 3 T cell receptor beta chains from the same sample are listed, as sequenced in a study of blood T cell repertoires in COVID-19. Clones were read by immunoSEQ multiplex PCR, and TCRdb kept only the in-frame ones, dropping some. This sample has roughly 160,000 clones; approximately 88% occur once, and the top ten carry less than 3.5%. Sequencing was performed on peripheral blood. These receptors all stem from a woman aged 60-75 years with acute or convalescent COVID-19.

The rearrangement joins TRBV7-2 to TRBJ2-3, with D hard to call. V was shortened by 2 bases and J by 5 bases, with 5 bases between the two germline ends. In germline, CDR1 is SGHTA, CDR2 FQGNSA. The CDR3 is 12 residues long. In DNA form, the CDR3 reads TGTGCCAGCAGCTTAACCGGAGATACGCAGTATTTT. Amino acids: CASSLTGDTQYF.

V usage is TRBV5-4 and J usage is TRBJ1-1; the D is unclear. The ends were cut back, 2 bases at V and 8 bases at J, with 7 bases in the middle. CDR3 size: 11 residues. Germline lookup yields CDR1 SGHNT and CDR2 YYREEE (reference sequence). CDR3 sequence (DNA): TGTGCCAGCAGCTTTTTCGAGGAAGCTTTCTTT. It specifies CASSFFEEAFF.

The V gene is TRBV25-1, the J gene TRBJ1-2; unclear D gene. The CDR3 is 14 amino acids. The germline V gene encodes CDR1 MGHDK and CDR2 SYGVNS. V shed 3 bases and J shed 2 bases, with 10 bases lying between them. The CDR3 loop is CASSDWGGNYGYTF. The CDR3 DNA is TGTGCCAGCAGTGATTGGGGAGGGAACTATGGCTACACCTTC.